These T cell receptor beta chains were read from a single sample in a study of OX40 agonist ivuxolimab in advanced cancers. The method was immunoSEQ multiplex PCR; TCRdb's version includes in-frame clones alone and lacks a portion of them. In the table there are 50,000 or so clones, about 81% of which are singletons. Sample: CD4+ or CD8+ T cells sorted from blood, taken in a trial of the OX40 agonist ivuxolimab. These receptors originate from an adult with an advanced solid tumor such as melanoma, head and neck, liver or kidney cancer. Each CDR3 is given with its conserved first and last residue. The order of the fields is J gene, clone size, V gene, D gene, CDR3 protein, CDR3 DNA. A D gene is named only where the DNA matches it firmly. Only some rows state a clone size, as once, few, many or a class for expanded clones.

j_call: TRBJ2-1; clone_size: .; v_call: TRBV18; d_call: TRBD2; cdr3_aa: CASSPVSAGGHDEQFF; cdr3_nt: TGTGCCAGCTCACCAGTGTCGGCGGGGGGGCACGATGAGCAGTTCTTC
j_call: TRBJ2-3; clone_size: few; v_call: TRBV20-1; d_call: .; cdr3_aa: CSAREVDTQYF; cdr3_nt: TGCAGTGCTAGGGAGGTCGATACGCAGTATTTT
j_call: TRBJ2-1; clone_size: .; v_call: TRBV7-2; d_call: .; cdr3_aa: CASSLARYEQFF; cdr3_nt: TGTGCCAGCAGCTTAGCCAGGTATGAGCAGTTCTTC
j_call: TRBJ2-2; clone_size: .; v_call: TRBV5-1; d_call: .; cdr3_aa: CASSLGQRAGELFF; cdr3_nt: TGCGCCAGCAGCTTGGGACAGAGGGCCGGGGAGCTGTTTTTT
j_call: TRBJ2-7; clone_size: few; v_call: TRBV10-1; d_call: .; cdr3_aa: CASSAPGESYEQYF; cdr3_nt: TGCGCCAGCAGCGCTCCGGGGGAATCCTACGAGCAGTACTTC
j_call: TRBJ2-3; clone_size: .; v_call: TRBV6-6; d_call: .; cdr3_aa: CASSPPRAAQQYF; cdr3_nt: TGTGCCAGCAGCCCCCCGCGGGCAGCTCAGCAGTATTTT
j_call: TRBJ1-2; clone_size: .; v_call: TRBV5-1; d_call: TRBD1; cdr3_aa: CASSLEGAGRGYTF; cdr3_nt: TGCGCCAGCAGCTTGGAGGGGGCAGGCCGGGGCTACACCTTC
j_call: TRBJ1-2; clone_size: .; v_call: TRBV4-1; d_call: .; cdr3_aa: CASSQDEETEFYGYTF; cdr3_nt: TGCGCCAGCAGCCAAGATGAGGAGACAGAGTTTTATGGCTACACCTTC
j_call: TRBJ2-7; clone_size: .; v_call: TRBV27; d_call: TRBD1; cdr3_aa: CASRLQGIGDEQYF; cdr3_nt: TGTGCCAGCAGATTACAGGGGATCGGCGACGAGCAGTACTTC
j_call: TRBJ1-5; clone_size: once; v_call: TRBV5-6; d_call: .; cdr3_aa: CASSAQGSNQPQHF; cdr3_nt: TGTGCCAGCAGCGCCCAGGGTAGCAATCAGCCCCAGCATTTT
j_call: TRBJ1-3; clone_size: .; v_call: TRBV9; d_call: .; cdr3_aa: CASSVGGTSGNTIYF; cdr3_nt: TGTGCCAGCAGCGTAGGCGGGACGTCTGGAAACACCATATATTTT
j_call: TRBJ2-7; clone_size: .; v_call: TRBV9; d_call: .; cdr3_aa: CASSVNPGSQYEQYF; cdr3_nt: TGTGCCAGCAGCGTAAACCCCGGTAGCCAGTACGAGCAGTACTTC
j_call: TRBJ1-4; clone_size: .; v_call: TRBV19; d_call: .; cdr3_aa: CASSTTQGLATNEKLFF; cdr3_nt: TGTGCCAGTAGTACCACCCAGGGTCTCGCAACTAATGAAAAACTGTTTTTT
j_call: TRBJ2-3; clone_size: .; v_call: TRBV2; d_call: .; cdr3_aa: CAQKRGAITDTQYF; cdr3_nt: TGTGCCCAGAAACGGGGAGCGATCACAGATACGCAGTATTTT
j_call: TRBJ2-5; clone_size: .; v_call: TRBV6-5; d_call: .; cdr3_aa: CASSYGQETQYF; cdr3_nt: TGTGCCAGCAGTTACGGACAAGAGACCCAGTACTTC
j_call: TRBJ2-3; clone_size: .; v_call: TRBV11-2; d_call: .; cdr3_aa: CASSLGGSSTDTQYF; cdr3_nt: TGTGCCAGCAGCTTAGGTGGATCTAGCACAGATACGCAGTATTTT
j_call: TRBJ2-7; clone_size: few; v_call: TRBV14; d_call: TRBD1; cdr3_aa: CASSQTGTGIRQYF; cdr3_nt: TGTGCCAGCAGCCAAACCGGGACAGGGATAAGGCAGTACTTC
j_call: TRBJ1-6; clone_size: few; v_call: TRBV29-1; d_call: .; cdr3_aa: CSVRHREYSPLHF; cdr3_nt: TGCAGCGTGCGCCACAGGGAGTATTCACCCCTCCACTTT
j_call: TRBJ2-5; clone_size: .; v_call: TRBV5-6; d_call: .; cdr3_aa: CASSKQQGWGTQYF; cdr3_nt: TGTGCCAGCAGCAAGCAACAGGGTTGGGGGACCCAGTACTTC
j_call: TRBJ1-1; clone_size: few; v_call: TRBV5-1; d_call: .; cdr3_aa: CASSVASKGSTEAFF; cdr3_nt: TGCGCCAGCAGCGTTGCTTCCAAAGGGTCCACTGAAGCTTTCTTT
j_call: TRBJ2-7; clone_size: .; v_call: TRBV5-1; d_call: .; cdr3_aa: CASSLASGSTEQYF; cdr3_nt: TGCGCCAGCAGCTTGGCGTCAGGGAGTACCGAGCAGTACTTC
j_call: TRBJ2-1; clone_size: .; v_call: TRBV20-1; d_call: TRBD2; cdr3_aa: CSAGSGTKQFF; cdr3_nt: TGCAGTGCCGGATCCGGGACTAAGCAGTTCTTC
j_call: TRBJ1-1; clone_size: .; v_call: TRBV5-4; d_call: .; cdr3_aa: CASSLVGRVGDTEAFF; cdr3_nt: TGTGCCAGCAGCTTGGTGGGGCGGGTCGGGGACACTGAAGCTTTCTTT
j_call: TRBJ2-7; clone_size: .; v_call: TRBV2; d_call: .; cdr3_aa: CASRDPGRDEQYF; cdr3_nt: TGTGCCAGCAGGGACCCGGGGAGAGACGAGCAGTACTTC
j_call: TRBJ1-4; clone_size: .; v_call: TRBV7-9; d_call: .; cdr3_aa: CASSYSNEKLFF; cdr3_nt: TGTGCCAGCAGCTATTCGAATGAAAAACTGTTTTTT
j_call: TRBJ2-3; clone_size: .; v_call: TRBV9; d_call: TRBD1; cdr3_aa: CASSPGTGSLRTDTQYF; cdr3_nt: TGTGCCAGCAGCCCCGGGACAGGGTCGCTGCGCACAGATACGCAGTATTTT
j_call: TRBJ1-5; clone_size: .; v_call: TRBV10-3; d_call: .; cdr3_aa: CAIGHLGGQPQHF; cdr3_nt: TGTGCCATCGGGCATTTGGGGGGTCAGCCCCAGCATTTT
j_call: TRBJ2-2; clone_size: .; v_call: TRBV5-4; d_call: .; cdr3_aa: CASRLANTGELFF; cdr3_nt: TGTGCCAGCAGACTGGCGAACACCGGGGAGCTGTTTTTT
j_call: TRBJ1-1; clone_size: few; v_call: TRBV11-2; d_call: .; cdr3_aa: CASSLVRQPEAFF; cdr3_nt: TGTGCCAGCAGCTTAGTGCGGCAACCTGAAGCTTTCTTT
j_call: TRBJ1-4; clone_size: .; v_call: TRBV15; d_call: .; cdr3_aa: CATSREVGTGEKLFF; cdr3_nt: TGTGCCACCAGCAGAGAGGTGGGGACTGGTGAAAAACTGTTTTTT